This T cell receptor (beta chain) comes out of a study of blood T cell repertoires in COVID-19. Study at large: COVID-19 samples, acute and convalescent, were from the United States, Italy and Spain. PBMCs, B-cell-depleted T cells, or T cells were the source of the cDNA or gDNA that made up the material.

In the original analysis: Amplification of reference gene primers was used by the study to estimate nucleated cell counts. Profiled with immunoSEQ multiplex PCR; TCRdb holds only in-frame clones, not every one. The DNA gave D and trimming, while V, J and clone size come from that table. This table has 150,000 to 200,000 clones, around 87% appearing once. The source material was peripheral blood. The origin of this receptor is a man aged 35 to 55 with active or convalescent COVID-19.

The CDR3 spells CAWSGKSSGTYEQYF. Written as DNA, the CDR3 is TGTGCCTGGAGTGGCAAGTCCAGCGGGACCTACGAGCAGTACTTC. The chain has TRBV30 and TRBJ2-7; 7 positions match TRBD2. V trimming: 1 base; J trimming: 2 bases; junction bases outside the gene matches: 8. From germline, CDR1 is GTSNPN and CDR2 SVGIG (reference sequence). The CDR3 totals 15 residues.